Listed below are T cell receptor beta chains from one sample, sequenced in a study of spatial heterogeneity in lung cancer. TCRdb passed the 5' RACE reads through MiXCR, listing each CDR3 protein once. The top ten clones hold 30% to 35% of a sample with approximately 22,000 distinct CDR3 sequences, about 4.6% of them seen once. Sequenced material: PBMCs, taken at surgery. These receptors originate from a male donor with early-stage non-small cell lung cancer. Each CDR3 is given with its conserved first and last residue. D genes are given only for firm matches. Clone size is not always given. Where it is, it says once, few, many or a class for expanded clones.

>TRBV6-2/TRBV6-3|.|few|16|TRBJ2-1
TGTGCCAGCAGTTACCGCCCCGGAGGAGGGGGGAATGAGCAGTTCTTC
CASSYRPGGGGNEQFF
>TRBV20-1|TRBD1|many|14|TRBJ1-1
TGCAGTGCTAGGGACAGGGTGGTATACACTGAAGCTTTCTTT
CSARDRVVYTEAFF
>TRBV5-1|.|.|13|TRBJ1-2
TGCGCCAGCAGCTTGGCAGGGGACTATGGCTACACCTTC
CASSLAGDYGYTF
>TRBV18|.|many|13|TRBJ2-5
TGTGCCAGCTCACCCCTAACCCGGGAGACCCAGTACTTC
CASSPLTRETQYF
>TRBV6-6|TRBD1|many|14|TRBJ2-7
TGTGCCAGCAGTTTGGGACAGGGTCTTCGCGAGCAGTACTTC
CASSLGQGLREQYF
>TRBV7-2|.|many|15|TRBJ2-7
TGTGCCAGCAGCTTAAGATCAGGCGGGCAATACGAGCAGTACTTC
CASSLRSGGQYEQYF
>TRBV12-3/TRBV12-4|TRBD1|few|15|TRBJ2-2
TGTGCCAGCAGATCCGGGACAGGGGGTATCGGGGAGCTGTTTTTT
CASRSGTGGIGELFF
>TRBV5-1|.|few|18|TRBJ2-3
TGCGCCAGCAGGAAAGAGAGGAGCGGAGACCCTTTCACAGATACGCAGTATTTT
CASRKERSGDPFTDTQYF
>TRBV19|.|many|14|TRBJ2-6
TGTGCCAGTAGTTCGTCAGGAGGGGCCAACGTCCTGACTTTC
CASSSSGGANVLTF
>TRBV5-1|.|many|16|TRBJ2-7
TGCGCCAGCAGCCCCCAAAAAGGACAGAGCTCCTACGAGCAGTACTTC
CASSPQKGQSSYEQYF
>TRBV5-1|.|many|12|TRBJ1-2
TGCGCCAGCAGCCCTGATTCTGATGGCTACACCTTC
CASSPDSDGYTF
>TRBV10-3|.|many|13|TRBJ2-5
TGTGCCATCGGGCGAAGAGACGTTGAGACCCAGTACTTC
CAIGRRDVETQYF
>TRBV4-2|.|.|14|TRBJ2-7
TGTGCCAGCAGCCAAGGAGACACTCCCTACGAGCAGTACTTC
CASSQGDTPYEQYF
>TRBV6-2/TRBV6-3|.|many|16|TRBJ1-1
TGTGCCAGCAGTTCCCCCAGGGACGGTGGGAACACTGAAGCTTTCTTT
CASSSPRDGGNTEAFF
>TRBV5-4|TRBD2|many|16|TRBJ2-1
TGTGCCAGCAGCTTGGCCCGGGCTAGCGGGAGTAATGAGCAGTTCTTC
CASSLARASGSNEQFF
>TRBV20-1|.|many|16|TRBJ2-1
TGCAGTGCTCCCACCTCTGGGGCAGTACTTAACAATGAGCAGTTCTTC
CSAPTSGAVLNNEQFF
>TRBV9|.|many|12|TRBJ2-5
TGTGCCAGCAGTCCCGCCGGAGGGACCCAGTACTTC
CASSPAGGTQYF
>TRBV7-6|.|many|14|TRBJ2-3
TGTGCCAGCAGCCCCGGACCCAGCACAGATACGCAGTATTTT
CASSPGPSTDTQYF
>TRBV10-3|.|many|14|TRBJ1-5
TGTGCCATCAGGGGGGACGGGGACAATCAGCCCCAGCATTTT
CAIRGDGDNQPQHF
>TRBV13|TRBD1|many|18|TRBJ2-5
TGTGCCAGCAGCTTCGCCGCCTCCGGGACAGGGGCCAGGGAGACCCAGTACTTC
CASSFAASGTGARETQYF
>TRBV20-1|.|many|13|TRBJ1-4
TGCAGTGCCCCAGGGACAACTAATGAAAAACTGTTTTTT
CSAPGTTNEKLFF
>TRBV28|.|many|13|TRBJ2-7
TGTGCCAGCAGTCTCACAGTAGCCAAGGGGCAGTACTTC
CASSLTVAKGQYF
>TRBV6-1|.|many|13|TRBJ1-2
TGTGCCAGCAGTGAAAGCCCCTTACTAGGCTACACCTTC
CASSESPLLGYTF
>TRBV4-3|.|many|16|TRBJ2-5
TGCGCCAGCAGCCAAGGGCCGGACTGGGGACGAGAGACCCAGTACTTC
CASSQGPDWGRETQYF
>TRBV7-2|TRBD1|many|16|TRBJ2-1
TGTGCCAGCAGCGTCCCCCCGGGACAGGACAACAATGAGCAGTTCTTC
CASSVPPGQDNNEQFF
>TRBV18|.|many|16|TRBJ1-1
TGTGCCAGCTCACCACCGAATGGTCAGGGATCCACTGAAGCTTTCTTT
CASSPPNGQGSTEAFF
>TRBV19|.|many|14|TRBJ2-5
TGTGCCAGTAGTATCGGGAAACGAGATGAGACCCAGTACTTC
CASSIGKRDETQYF
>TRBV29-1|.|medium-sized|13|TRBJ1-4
TGCAGCGTTGAAGGCCAGGGTAAAGAAAAACTGTTTTTT
CSVEGQGKEKLFF
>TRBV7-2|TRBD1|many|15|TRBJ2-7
TGTGCCAGCAGCCCTCAGGGGGATCGAACCTACGAGCAGTACTTC
CASSPQGDRTYEQYF
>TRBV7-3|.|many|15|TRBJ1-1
TGTGCCAGCAGCTTAGAGCCGGGCCAGAACACTGAAGCTTTCTTT
CASSLEPGQNTEAFF
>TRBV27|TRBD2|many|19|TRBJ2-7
TGTGCCAGCAGTTTAAGGGGGACTAGCGGGGGGGCGACGGTCTACGAGCAGTACTTC
CASSLRGTSGGATVYEQYF
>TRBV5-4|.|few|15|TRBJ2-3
TGTGCCAGCAGCTTCGGCGGGCCTAGCACAGATACGCAGTATTTT
CASSFGGPSTDTQYF
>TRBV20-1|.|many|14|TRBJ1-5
TGCAGTGCCTCAAGGGAGGGGGGATATCAGCCCCAGCATTTT
CSASREGGYQPQHF
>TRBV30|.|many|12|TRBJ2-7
TGTGCCTGGACCCGGAGGTTGGGCGAGCAGTACTTC
CAWTRRLGEQYF
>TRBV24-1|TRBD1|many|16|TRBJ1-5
TGTGCCACCAGTGAGGGAGGCAGGGGGCAAAATCAGCCCCAGCATTTT
CATSEGGRGQNQPQHF
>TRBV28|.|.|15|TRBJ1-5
TGTGCCAGCAGTTTTCCCCAGGTGGTGAATCAGCCCCAGCATTTT
CASSFPQVVNQPQHF
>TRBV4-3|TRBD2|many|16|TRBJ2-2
TGCGCCAGCAGCCAGAGCGGGAGACGGTTAGGCGGGGAGCTGTTTTTT
CASSQSGRRLGGELFF
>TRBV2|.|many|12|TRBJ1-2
TGTGCCAGCAGCGCGTCCTCCTATGGCTACACCTTC
CASSASSYGYTF
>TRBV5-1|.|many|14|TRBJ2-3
TGCGCCAGCAGCTCATGGGGAGAGGTAGATACGCAGTATTTT
CASSSWGEVDTQYF
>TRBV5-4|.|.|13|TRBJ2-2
TGTGCCAGCAGCATAGGGTTGACCGGGGAGCTGTTTTTT
CASSIGLTGELFF
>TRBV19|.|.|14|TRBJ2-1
TGTGCCAGTAGTAATCCAACCTCCTACAATGAGCAGTTCTTC
CASSNPTSYNEQFF
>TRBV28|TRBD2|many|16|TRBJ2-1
TGTGCCAGCAGTCGACCGAAATCCGGGACTAGCGGGAGGCTGTTCTTC
CASSRPKSGTSGRLFF
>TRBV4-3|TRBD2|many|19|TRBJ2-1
TGCGCCAGCAGCCAAGGAGGTAGCGGGAGGACGGGATCCTACAATGAGCAGTTCTTC
CASSQGGSGRTGSYNEQFF
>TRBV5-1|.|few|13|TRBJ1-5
TGCGCCAGCCGAGAAGCGGAATATCAGCCCCAGCATTTT
CASREAEYQPQHF
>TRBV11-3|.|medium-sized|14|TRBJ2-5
TGTGCCAGCAGCTTGGGTCCGGCTGTGGAGACCCAGTACTTC
CASSLGPAVETQYF
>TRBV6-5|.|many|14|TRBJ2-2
TGTGCCAGCAGTCGAAACAGGGAAACCGGGGAGCTGTTTTTT
CASSRNRETGELFF
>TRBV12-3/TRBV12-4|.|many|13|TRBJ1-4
TGTGCCAGCAGTTTAGGGGATAATGAAAAACTGTTTTTT
CASSLGDNEKLFF
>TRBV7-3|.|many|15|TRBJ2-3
TGTGCCAGCAGCTTACGGGCCCCTCCTGGAGATACGCAGTATTTT
CASSLRAPPGDTQYF
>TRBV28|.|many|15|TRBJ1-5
TGTGCCAGCAGTCCTCCAGAGTCGGGGAATCAGCCCCAGCATTTT
CASSPPESGNQPQHF
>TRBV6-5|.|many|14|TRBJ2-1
TGTGCCAGCAGTATTTTCGGAGGGGACAATGAGCAGTTCTTC
CASSIFGGDNEQFF
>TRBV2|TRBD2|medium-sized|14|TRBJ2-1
TGTGCCAGCAGTGTGGCGGGAGTAGGGAATGAGCAGTTCTTC
CASSVAGVGNEQFF
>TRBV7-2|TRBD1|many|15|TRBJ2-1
TGTGCCAGCAGCTTAGGGCAGGGGGCTTTCGATGAGCAGTTCTTC
CASSLGQGAFDEQFF
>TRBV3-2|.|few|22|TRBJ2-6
TGTGCCAGCAGCCCTCAAAACACCTCCTTGGGGTTAGAGAGAACTGGGGCCAACGTCCTGACTTTC
CASSPQNTSLGLERTGANVLTF
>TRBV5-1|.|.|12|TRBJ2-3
TGCGCCAGCAGCGGAGGGGGAGATACGCAGTATTTT
CASSGGGDTQYF
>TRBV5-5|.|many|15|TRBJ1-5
TGTGCCAGCAGCCCTGTGGGGGTTAGCAATCAGCCCCAGCATTTT
CASSPVGVSNQPQHF